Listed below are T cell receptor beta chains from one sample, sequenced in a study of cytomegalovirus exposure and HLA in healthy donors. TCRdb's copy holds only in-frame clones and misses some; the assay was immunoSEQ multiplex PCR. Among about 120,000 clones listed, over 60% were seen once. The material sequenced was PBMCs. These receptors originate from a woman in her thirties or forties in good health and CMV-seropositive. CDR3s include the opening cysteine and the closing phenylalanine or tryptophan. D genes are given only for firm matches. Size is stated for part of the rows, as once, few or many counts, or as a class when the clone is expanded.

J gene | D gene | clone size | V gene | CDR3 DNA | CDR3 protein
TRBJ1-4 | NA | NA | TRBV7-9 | TGTTCCAGCAGCTTAGCGTCAGGGTATAATGAAAAACTGTTTTTT | CSSSLASGYNEKLFF
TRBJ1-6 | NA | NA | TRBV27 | TGTGCCAGCAGTTTAGGAGTAACCCCGGGGTCCAATTCACCCCTCCACTTT | CASSLGVTPGSNSPLHF
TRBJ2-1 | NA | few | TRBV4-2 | TGTGCCAGCAGCCAAGATGCTGAGCTAGGCGAGCAGTTCTTC | CASSQDAELGEQFF
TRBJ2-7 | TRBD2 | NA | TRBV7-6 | TGTGCCAGCAGCTCACTAATAGCGGGAGGGGGAGGCGAGCAGTACTTC | CASSSLIAGGGGEQYF
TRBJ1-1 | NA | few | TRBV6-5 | TGTGCCAGCAGTTGGCAGGAAAACACTGAAGCTTTCTTT | CASSWQENTEAFF
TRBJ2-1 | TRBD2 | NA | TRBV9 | TGTGCCAGCAGCGCAACTAGCGTCGTTAACAATGAGCAGTTCTTC | CASSATSVVNNEQFF
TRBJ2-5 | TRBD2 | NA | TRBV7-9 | TGTGCCAGCTTCACGGGACTAGCGGGATCTGAGCAGTACTTC | CASFTGLAGSEQYF
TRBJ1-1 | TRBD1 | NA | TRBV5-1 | TGCGCCAGCAGCTTGGGTGGGACAGGAGGGGGGAACACTGAAGCTTTCTTT | CASSLGGTGGGNTEAFF
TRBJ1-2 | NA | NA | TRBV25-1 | TGTGCCAGCAGTGAGGCGGGGCGGACATATGATGGCTACACCTTC | CASSEAGRTYDGYTF
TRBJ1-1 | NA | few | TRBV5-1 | TGCGCCAGCAGCTTGAGAGACGGAGAATACATGAACACTGAAGCTTTCTTT | CASSLRDGEYMNTEAFF
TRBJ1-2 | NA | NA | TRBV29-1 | TGCAGCGTTGAAGATCGGGTCGGATACGGCTACACCTTC | CSVEDRVGYGYTF
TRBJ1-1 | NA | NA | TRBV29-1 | TGCAGCGTTGCACAGATGAACACTGAAGCTTTCTTT | CSVAQMNTEAFF
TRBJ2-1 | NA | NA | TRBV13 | TGTGCCAGCAGCCTCCCCGGCGAGGTTTATGGCGATGAGCAGTTCTTC | CASSLPGEVYGDEQFF
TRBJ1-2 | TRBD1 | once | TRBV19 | TGTGCCAGTAGTACCGGGACAGGGTTGGGAGAGAACTATGGCTACACCTTC | CASSTGTGLGENYGYTF
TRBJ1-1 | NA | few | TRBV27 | TGTGCCAGCAGTGAGTGGGCGGGCACTGAAGCTTTCTTT | CASSEWAGTEAFF
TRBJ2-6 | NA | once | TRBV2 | TGTGCCAGCAGTCCTGAGGCAGGGGCACTGATAGGGGCCAACGTCCTGACTTTC | CASSPEAGALIGANVLTF
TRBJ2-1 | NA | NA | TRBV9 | TGTGCCAGCAGCGTAGAAGGGGAAGGCTACAATGAGCAGTTCTTC | CASSVEGEGYNEQFF
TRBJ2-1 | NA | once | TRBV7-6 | TGTGCCAGCAGCTCCCAGTGGGCCAATGAGCAGTTCTTC | CASSSQWANEQFF
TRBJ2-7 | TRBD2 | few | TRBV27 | TGTGCCAGCAGTACGCGAACCGGGACTAGCGCGTACGAGCAGTACTTC | CASSTRTGTSAYEQYF
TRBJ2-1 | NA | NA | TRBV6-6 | TGTGCCAGCAGGGAGCAGGGGTTTGGTTTGAATGAGCAGTTCTTC | CASREQGFGLNEQFF
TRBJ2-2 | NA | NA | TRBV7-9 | TGTGCCAGCACCTTTAGCGGATTGAACACCGGGGAGCTGTTTTTT | CASTFSGLNTGELFF
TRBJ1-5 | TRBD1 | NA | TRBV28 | TGTGCCAGTAACCCCGGGACAGGGCCGGCTCAGCCCCAGCATTTT | CASNPGTGPAQPQHF
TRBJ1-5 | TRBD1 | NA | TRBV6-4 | TGTGCCAGCAGTGAATCGGGACAGGGCTTTCGGGGGCCCCAGCATTTT | CASSESGQGFRGPQHF
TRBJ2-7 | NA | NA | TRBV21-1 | TGTGCCAGCAGCACACCGACAGGGGTTCCCTACGAGCAGTACTTC | CASSTPTGVPYEQYF
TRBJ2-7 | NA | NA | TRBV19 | TGTGCCAGTTCCCCCGCCGCGATAAGCTCCTACGAGCAGTACTTC | CASSPAAISSYEQYF
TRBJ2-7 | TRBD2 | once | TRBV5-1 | TGCGCCAGCAGCTCGGGACAGGGGGGACTAGCGGGAGGACTTTACGAGCAGTACTTC | CASSSGQGGLAGGLYEQYF
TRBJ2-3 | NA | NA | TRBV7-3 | TGTGCCAGCTCTAGAGGAGTGGTAGGCACAGATACGCAGTATTTT | CASSRGVVGTDTQYF
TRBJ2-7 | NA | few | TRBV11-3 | TGTGCCAGCAGCTTAGACGGAGGGAACGAGCAGTACTTC | CASSLDGGNEQYF
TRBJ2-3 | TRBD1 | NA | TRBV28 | TGTGCCAGTCGGACAGGATCTCCTTGGGATACGCAGTATTTT | CASRTGSPWDTQYF
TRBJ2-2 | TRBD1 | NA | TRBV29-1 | TGCAGCGCCTCAGGACAGGGGAACGGGGAGCTGTTTTTT | CSASGQGNGELFF
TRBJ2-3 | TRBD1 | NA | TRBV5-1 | TGCGCCAGCGCCGGGACAGGACTTTCGGCAGATACGCAGTATTTT | CASAGTGLSADTQYF
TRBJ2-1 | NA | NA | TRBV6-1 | TGTGCCAGCCCCCGGGCAGGGTACAATGAGCAGTTCTTC | CASPRAGYNEQFF
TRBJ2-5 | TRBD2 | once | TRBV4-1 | TGCGCCAGCAGCCAAGATACGGCTAGCGGGAGAATGGAGACCCAGTACTTC | CASSQDTASGRMETQYF
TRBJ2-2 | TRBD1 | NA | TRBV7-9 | TGTGCCAGCAGCTTCCAAAGGACAGGGGGATATGGCGGGGAGCTGTTTTTT | CASSFQRTGGYGGELFF
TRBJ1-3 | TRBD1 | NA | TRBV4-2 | TGTGCCAGCAGCCCGGGACAGGGAAGATGGGACTCTGGAAACACCATATATTTT | CASSPGQGRWDSGNTIYF
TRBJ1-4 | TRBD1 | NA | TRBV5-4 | TGTGCCAGCAGCTTGGGAGGACGAGGGGGCAATGAAAAACTGTTTTTT | CASSLGGRGGNEKLFF
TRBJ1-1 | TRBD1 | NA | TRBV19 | TGTGCCAGTACCGAACAGGGGTATACTGAAGCTTTCTTT | CASTEQGYTEAFF
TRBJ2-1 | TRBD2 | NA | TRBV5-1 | TGCGCCAGCAGCTTGGCCCCCCGGGAGGACTACAATGAGCAGTTCTTC | CASSLAPREDYNEQFF
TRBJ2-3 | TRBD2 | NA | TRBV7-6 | TGTGCCAACAGCTTCCGACTAGCGGGAGTGGCAGATACGCAGTATTTT | CANSFRLAGVADTQYF
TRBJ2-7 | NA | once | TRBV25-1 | TGTGCCAGCAGTGAATACGCCAGGGTGGTCAACGAGCAGTACTTC | CASSEYARVVNEQYF
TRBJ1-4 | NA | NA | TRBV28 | TGTGCCAGCAGGAGGTCTACTCAATTCGGGGGACTGTTTTTT | CASRRSTQFGGLFF
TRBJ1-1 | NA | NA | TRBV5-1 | TGCGCCAGCAGTCCAGGGATGATGAACACTGAAGCTTTCTTT | CASSPGMMNTEAFF
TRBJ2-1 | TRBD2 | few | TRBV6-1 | TGTGCCAGCAGAAGACTAGCGGGGGGCCGGGAGCAGTTCTTC | CASRRLAGGREQFF
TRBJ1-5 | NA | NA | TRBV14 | TGTGCCAGCAGCCTTGGACACGGTCCTCATCAGCCCCAGCATTTT | CASSLGHGPHQPQHF
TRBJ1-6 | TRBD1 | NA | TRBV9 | TGTGCCAGCAGCGCCTTGGACAGGGGACAAACACCCCTCCACTTT | CASSALDRGQTPLHF
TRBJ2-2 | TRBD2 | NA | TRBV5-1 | TGCGCCAGCAGCACGGGACTAGCGGAAAACACCGGGGAGCTGTTTTTT | CASSTGLAENTGELFF
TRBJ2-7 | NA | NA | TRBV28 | TGTGCCAGCAGTTTTGTTAGACATTCCTACGAGCAGTACTTC | CASSFVRHSYEQYF
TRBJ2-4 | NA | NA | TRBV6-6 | TGTGCCAGCAGTTACGAGCTAGCCAAAAACATTCAGTACTTC | CASSYELAKNIQYF
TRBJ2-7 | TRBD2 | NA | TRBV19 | TGTGCCAGTAGTACGGGACTAGCGGGAGCAACCTACGAGCAGTACTTC | CASSTGLAGATYEQYF
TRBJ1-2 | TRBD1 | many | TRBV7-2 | TGTGCCAGCAGGCCGGGACAGGGGTTTGGCTACACCTTC | CASRPGQGFGYTF
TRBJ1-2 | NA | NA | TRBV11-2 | TGTGCCAGCAGCTTAGATCAAGACTCAAACTATGGCTACACCTTC | CASSLDQDSNYGYTF
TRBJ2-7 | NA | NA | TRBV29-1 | TGCAGCGTCACCCAGCGGAGACGGACGGACGAGCAGTACTTC | CSVTQRRRTDEQYF
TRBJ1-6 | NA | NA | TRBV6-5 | TGTGCCAGCAGTTACGCAGGGGCTAAGAATTCACCCCTCCACTTT | CASSYAGAKNSPLHF